This TCR beta chain was identified during a study of T cell responses to AZD1222 COVID-19 vaccine. Both about-4-week and about-12-week second-dose recipients were combined. Study-level points and caveats: Mostly white British, mostly female donors; authors suggested clonal diversity may be underestimated. Seropositivity was recorded at baseline in only a handful of AZD1222 recipients.

For this clone: Its cognate antigen is unknown.

Using immunoSEQ multiplex PCR, the repertoire was profiled, and TCRdb retains in-frame clones only, with some absent. The data contain approximately 130,000 clones, around 90% of them seen just once; the ten biggest clones take up 5% to 6%. Germline V lookup: CDR1 SGHDN, CDR2 FVKESK. CDR3 length: 16 residues. The ends lost 4 bases at V and 5 bases at J; junction bases unmatched: 5. Material: peripheral blood, obtained 28 days after the second AZD1222 dose. The TCR sequence derives from an adult who received the AZD1222 COVID-19 vaccine. The chain joins TRBV14 to TRBJ2-2; 12 bases agree with TRBD1. CDR3 amino acids: CASSLRDRGLTGELFF. The CDR3 DNA sequence: TGTGCCAGCAGCCTCCGGGACAGGGGGCTAACCGGGGAGCTGTTTTTT.